One and the same sample provided the 17 T cell receptor beta chains below, sequenced in a study of cytomegalovirus exposure and HLA in healthy donors. Method: immunoSEQ multiplex PCR; TCRdb's copy keeps in-frame clones and lacks some. Of about 63,000 clones listed, approximately 88% are singletons. Sequencing used PBMCs. These receptors originate from a woman in her late teens or twenties in good health and CMV-seronegative.

This clone was recorded once. V gene TRBV19 combines with J gene TRBJ2-2; 9 bases are shared with TRBD2. Germline trimming cut 7 bases from V and 3 bases from J; bases unmatched to any gene: 15. Looked up from germline, CDR1 is LNHDA and CDR2 is SQIVND (reference sequence). This CDR3 is 18 amino acids long. The CDR3 spells CASTPGRGGFWDTGELFF. CDR3 bases: TGTGCCAGTACCCCAGGGCGGGGGGGCTTTTGGGACACCGGGGAGCTGTTTTTT.

This clone was recorded only once. This rearrangement joins TRBV5-5 to TRBJ2-5, with 13 bases matching TRBD2. Per the germline V gene, CDR1 is SGHKS and CDR2 is YYEKEE (reference sequence). With V trimmed by 4 bases and J by 4 bases, 4 bases remained unmatched. CDR3 length equals 15 residues. The CDR3 DNA follows: TGTGCCAGCAGCACCCGACTAGCGGGAGGAGAGACCCAGTACTTC. The encoded protein is CASSTRLAGGETQYF.

This clone has ten or more counts. The chain is built from TRBV7-2 and TRBJ2-1; D possibly corresponds to TRBD1 (5 bases). The CDR3 contains 17 residues. The V and J ends lost 5 bases and 5 bases respectively, with 22 bases between them. Germline V gives CDR1 SGHTA, CDR2 FQGNSA. The DNA of the CDR3 is TGTGCCAGCAGCCCTGTAGGCGGACACACAATGGACAATGAGCAGTTCTTC. Translation gives CASSPVGGHTMDNEQFF.

The genes are TRBV30 and TRBJ2-6, with D perhaps matching TRBD2 (6 bases). The CDR3 length is 14 residues. Germline-derived CDR1 and CDR2 are GTSNPN and SVGIG (reference sequence). V lost 6 bases, J lost 1 base, and 10 bases lay in between. This chain's CDR3 is CACPGRSGANVLTF. The CDR3 nucleotides are TGTGCCTGCCCAGGGAGGTCTGGGGCCAACGTCCTGACTTTC.

This chain connects TRBV6-1 to TRBJ2-7, with 9 bases matching TRBD1. The CDR3 spans 15 residues. CDR1 and CDR2 from the germline V gene are MNHNS and SASEGT. V was clipped by 8 bases and J by 1 base; unmatched bases: 9. The DNA for the CDR3 is TGTGCCAGCGAGGGGACAGGGCCAGTTTCCTACGAGCAGTACTTC. Translation: CASEGTGPVSYEQYF.

The gene calls are TRBV5-1 and TRBJ2-7; 7 positions agree with TRBD1. The CDR3 loop spans 15 amino acids. Germline V CDR1 and CDR2: SGHRS, YFSETQ. The junction had 10 bases not matched to a gene; V was cut back by 4 bases and J by 3 bases. Here the CDR3 reads CASSPGQVDSYEQYF. The DNA for the CDR3 is TGCGCCAGCAGCCCCGGACAGGTAGACAGCTACGAGCAGTACTTC.

V usage is TRBV5-8 and J usage is TRBJ1-4, with TRBD1 identical over 7 bases. The CDR3 covers 16 residues. Trimming removed 4 bases from V and 0 bases from J; junction bases left unmatched: 6. Germline V gives CDR1 SGHTS, CDR2 YDEGEE. This CDR3 reads CASSKTGTATNEKLFF. The CDR3, as DNA: TGTGCCAGCAGCAAAACCGGGACAGCAACTAATGAAAAACTGTTTTTT.

This chain joins TRBV9 and TRBJ1-3; TRBD1 aligns across 8 bases. With V trimmed by 3 bases and J by 3 bases, 8 bases remained unmatched. Germline V gene lookup returns CDR1 SGDLS and CDR2 YYNGEE. The CDR3 totals 16 residues. The CDR3 is CASSAGQVSVGNTIYF. CDR3 in DNA: TGTGCCAGCAGCGCGGGACAGGTTTCAGTTGGAAACACCATATATTTT.

This chain uses TRBV19 with TRBJ1-1, with D possibly being TRBD1 (5 bases). V gave up 6 bases and J gave up 0 bases, with 14 bases separating them. There are 15 residues in the CDR3. CDR1 and CDR2 from the germline V gene are LNHDA and SQIVND (reference sequence). CDR3 sequence (DNA): TGTGCCAGTAGGACCAGGGATTTCATGAACACTGAAGCTTTCTTT. Its translation: CASRTRDFMNTEAFF.

The chain links TRBV5-1 to TRBJ2-7; tentative D call: TRBD1 (6 bases). Germline CDR1 SGHRS, CDR2 YFSETQ. Trimming pared 2 bases from V and 5 bases from J, leaving 20 bases between. This CDR3 has 16 amino acids. CDR3 coding DNA: TGCGCCAGCAGCTTTTCTCCCAGGGGCGCAGGAAACGAGCAGTACTTC. Encoded protein: CASSFSPRGAGNEQYF.

The chain employs TRBV6-5 and TRBJ2-7; a weak D match, TRBD1 (5 bases). CDR1 is MNHEY and CDR2 is SVGAGI in the germline V gene. The CDR3 has 15 residues. V gave up 7 bases and J gave up 2 bases, with 18 bases separating them. The CDR3: CASTFNTRAPYEQYF. The CDR3 coding sequence is TGTGCCAGCACCTTTAACACCAGGGCCCCCTACGAGCAGTACTTC.

The V gene is TRBV30, the J gene TRBJ1-2; 9 bases align to TRBD1. The V segment lost 4 bases and the J segment 4 bases; nucleotides outside the gene matches: 7. In germline, CDR1 is GTSNPN, CDR2 SVGIG (reference sequence). This CDR3 region has 14 residues. CDR3 amino acids: CAWNLQGATYGYTF. For the CDR3, the DNA is TGTGCCTGGAACTTACAGGGGGCGACCTATGGCTACACCTTC.

The chain carries TRBV29-1 and TRBJ1-2; D unresolved. V lost 3 bases to trimming and J lost 5 bases, with 10 bases between them. CDR3 length: 12 residues. The germline gives CDR1 SQVTM, CDR2 ANQGSEA. DNA of the CDR3: TGCAGCGTTGATGCCAGGTTGTATGGCTACACCTTC. Translating gives CSVDARLYGYTF.

The J gene is TRBJ2-3, the V gene TRBV7-9; D is perhaps TRBD1 (6 bases). Looked up from germline, CDR1 is SEHNR and CDR2 is FQNEAQ (reference sequence). V gave up 5 bases and J gave up 0 bases, with 12 bases separating them. The CDR3 runs to 15 residues. The CDR3 is CASSPQGRSTDTQYF. In DNA form, the CDR3 reads TGTGCCAGCAGCCCACAGGGACGTAGCACAGATACGCAGTATTTT.

The chain joins TRBV14 to TRBJ1-1; unclear D gene. Germline loops: CDR1 SGHDN, CDR2 FVKESK. The CDR3 runs 14 residues. V shed 1 base and J shed 8 bases, with 14 bases lying between them. The CDR3 nucleotides read TGTGCCAGCAGCCAAGGGACCGCCCCGGGGGAAGCTTTCTTT. It specifies CASSQGTAPGEAFF.

This chain links TRBV10-2 with TRBJ2-1; 9 bases are a match to TRBD2. The V gene end was trimmed by 3 bases and the J gene end by 4 bases; junction bases not matched to a gene: 13. The CDR3 has 18 residues. Germline CDR1 and CDR2: WSHSY and SAAADI. CDR3 sequence: CASSEVTISGSRYNEQFF. Written as DNA, the CDR3 is TGCGCCAGCAGTGAAGTAACAATTAGCGGGAGTAGGTACAATGAGCAGTTCTTC.

In this sample, this clone turned up once. The chain links TRBV15 to TRBJ1-1, with D perhaps TRBD1 (5 bases). This CDR3 has 13 residues. Trimming pared 0 bases from V and 5 bases from J, leaving 7 bases between. Germline values: CDR1 LNHNV, CDR2 YYDKDF (reference sequence). The CDR3 region has the DNA TGTGCCACCAGCAGAGATCGGGGGACTGAAGCTTTCTTT. This sequence encodes CATSRDRGTEAFF. Variable domain in full (rest from reference TRBV15 and TRBJ1-1): DAMVIQNPRYQVTQFGKPVTLSCSQTLNHNVMYWYQQKSSQAPKLLFHYYDKDFNNEADTPDNFQSRRPNTSFCFLDIRSPGLGDTAMYLCATSRDRGTEAFFGQGTRLTVV.